This entry lists 18 T cell receptor beta chains sequenced from one sample in a study of metastatic and nonmetastatic thyroid tumors. Treatment of any kind had been given to no patient before thyroid surgery. TCRdb recomputed clones from the PCR reads via MiXCR. The table records around 26,000 clones, roughly 20% of them present only once. The sequenced material came from adjacent normal tissue. The source of these receptors is a female donor with papillary thyroid cancer or a benign thyroid nodule (not recorded which). Some clones in this sample may be carry-over from other donors' samples.

This clone is medium-sized within its sample. J is TRBJ2-7 and V is TRBV27, with D perhaps matching TRBD1 or TRBD2 (5 bases each). The V end lost 5 bases, the J end lost 4 bases, and 18 bases lay between the germline ends. The CDR3 spans 15 residues. In germline, CDR1 is MNHEY, CDR2 SMNVEV (reference sequence). CDR3 protein: CASSMALGARYEQYF. The CDR3 nucleotides are TGTGCCAGCAGTATGGCTCTCGGGGCCCGGTACGAGCAGTACTTC.

This clone was detected ten times or more. Other nucleotide sequences in the sample specify the same CDR3. CDR3 sequence reads: CASSLGGISGRSGEQYF. CDR3 sequence (DNA): TGTGCCAGCAGCTTAGGCGGTATTAGCGGGAGATCTGGCGAGCAGTACTTC. The genes are TRBV7-8 and TRBJ2-7; 9 bases are shared with TRBD2. The CDR3 runs to 17 residues. The junction had 13 bases not matched to a gene; V was cut back by 1 base and J by 6 bases. Germline V lookup: CDR1 SGHVS, CDR2 FQNEAQ. Full variable domain (remainder filled in from reference TRBV7-8 and TRBJ2-7): GAGVSQSPRYKVAKRGQDVALRCDPISGHVSLFWYQQALGQGPEFLTYFQNEAQLDKSGLPSDRFFAERPEGSVSTLKIQRTQQEDSAVYLCASSLGGISGRSGEQYFGPGTRLTVT.

This clone showed up many times. The J gene is TRBJ1-2, the V gene TRBV12-3 or TRBV12-4; D not certain. CDR3 length: 15 residues. The V end was cut by 5 bases, the J end by 4 bases, with 17 bases between. The CDR3 reads CASSPNPDLSYGYTF. Here the CDR3 DNA reads TGTGCCAGCAGTCCAAATCCAGATTTAAGCTATGGCTACACCTTC.

Note on this clone: Compared with germline, one end of the junction differs, possibly owing to a read error. The rearrangement joins TRBV20-1 to TRBJ2-1; TRBD2 matches at 10 bases. The CDR3 covers 14 residues. Germline V lookup: CDR1 DFQATT, CDR2 SNEGSKA (reference sequence). CDR3 in amino acids: CSAELAGYPNERFF. DNA for the CDR3: TGCAGTGCGGAACTAGCGGGATACCCCAATGAGCGGTTCTTC.

Many counts were recorded for this clone. The chain joins TRBV20-1 to TRBJ2-7, with D unclear. The CDR3 runs 11 residues. Germline values: CDR1 DFQATT, CDR2 SNEGSKA (reference sequence). Trimming removed 7 bases from V and 0 bases from J, with 7 bases in between. The CDR3 bases are TGCAGTGTTGGTAGCTCCTACGAGCAGTACTTC. This encodes CSVGSSYEQYF.

The sample holds many counts of this clone. The CDR3 sequence: CASSQGRGSTDTQYF. DNA for the CDR3: TGTGCCAGCAGCCAAGGAAGGGGGAGCACAGATACGCAGTATTTT. The chain carries TRBV14 and TRBJ2-3; possibly TRBD1 for D (6 bases). The germline gives CDR1 SGHDN, CDR2 FVKESK. With 1 base removed from V and 0 bases from J, the gap between germline ends came to 8 bases. The CDR3 runs to 15 residues.

This clone is medium-sized in the sample. V and J are TRBV6-2 or TRBV6-3 and TRBJ2-1; 9 bases match TRBD2. Per the germline V gene, CDR1 is MNHEY and CDR2 is SVGEGT. V gave up 6 bases and J gave up 2 bases; unmatched junction bases: 5. The CDR3 is made up of 15 amino acids. In nucleotides, the CDR3 is TGTGCCAGCAGGCCCCTAGCGGGAACCTACAATGAGCAGTTCTTC. It translates to CASRPLAGTYNEQFF.

A remark on this clone: Likely a read error: the CDR3 ends without its conserved phenylalanine or tryptophan. The chain employs TRBV19 and TRBJ1-5; 9 nucleotides match TRBD1. Germline lookup yields CDR1 LNHDA and CDR2 SQIVND (reference sequence). CDR3 length: 15 residues. The CDR3 spells CASSIAGTGSQLQHL. In nucleotides, the CDR3 is TGTGCCAGTAGTATAGCGGGGACAGGGTCACAGCTCCAGCATCTT.

In its sample, this clone is medium-sized. The chain is built from TRBV6-1 and TRBJ2-5, with 8 bases aligning to TRBD1. The CDR3 length is 14 residues. J lost 5 bases, V lost 5 bases, and 7 bases had no gene match. Germline loops: CDR1 MNHNS, CDR2 SASEGT. CDR3 DNA sequence: TGTGCCAGCAGTTCCGGCACAGGGGGGGAGACCCAGTACTTC. Its protein product is CASSSGTGGETQYF.

This clone ranks as medium-sized (0.01 to 0.1%). V is TRBV6-1 and J is TRBJ2-7; D not certain. CDR1 is MNHNS and CDR2 is SASEGT in the germline V gene. The CDR3 extends over 14 amino acids. V gave up 6 bases and J gave up 0 bases, with 12 bases separating them. The CDR3 protein is CASRPGPNSYEQYF. The CDR3, as DNA: TGTGCCAGCAGACCCGGGCCCAACTCCTACGAGCAGTACTTC.

This clone has ten or more counts. This rearrangement joins TRBV5-1 to TRBJ1-1; D not resolved. The V gene lost 3 bases and the J gene lost 4 bases, with 16 bases spanning the gap. The germline V gene encodes CDR1 SGHRS and CDR2 YFSETQ. This CDR3 is built from 15 residues. The DNA of the CDR3 is TGCGCCAGCAGCTCCATAGGCAGATCCATCACTGAAGCTTTCTTT. It translates to CASSSIGRSITEAFF.

The chain joins TRBV15 to TRBJ1-2; tentative D call: TRBD1 (5 bases). Between the trimmed V and J ends, which lost 0 bases and 6 bases, there was a span of 14 bases. The germline V gene encodes CDR1 LNHNV and CDR2 YYDKDF (reference sequence). The CDR3 has 15 residues. CDR3 bases: TGTGCCACCAGCAGAGACCCCCGGGGGGTTGATGGCTACACCTTC. Translating gives CATSRDPRGVDGYTF.

The sample holds many counts of this clone. The chain couples TRBV15 to TRBJ1-5; D is ambiguous. The CDR3 sequence is 14 residues long. Germline values: CDR1 LNHNV, CDR2 YYDKDF (reference sequence). The V gene lost 3 bases and the J gene lost 5 bases, with 11 bases spanning the gap. The CDR3 DNA reads as TGTGCCACCAGCAGGAACCGGGGTGATCAGCCCCAGCATTTT. It specifies CATSRNRGDQPQHF. Using reference TRBV15 and TRBJ1-5 for the parts outside the CDR3, the full variable domain is DAMVIQNPRYQVTQFGKPVTLSCSQTLNHNVMYWYQQKSSQAPKLLFHYYDKDFNNEADTPDNFQSRRPNTSFCFLDIRSPGLGDTAMYLCATSRNRGDQPQHFGDGTRLSIL.

This clone was recorded a few times. The V call is TRBV6-2 or TRBV6-3, the J call TRBJ2-7; perhaps TRBD2 as D (6 bases). Trimming stripped 8 bases from V and 2 bases from J, with 16 bases between. There are 14 residues in the CDR3. CDR1 is MNHEY, CDR2 SVGEGT, per germline. This CDR3 reads CASAQDGGPYEQYF. In DNA form, the CDR3 reads TGTGCCAGCGCTCAGGACGGGGGACCCTACGAGCAGTACTTC.

This clone was observed many times. This chain links TRBV4-3 with TRBJ2-3, with 9 nucleotides matching TRBD2. In germline, CDR1 is LGHNA, CDR2 YSLEER. With V trimmed by 0 bases and J by 7 bases, 8 bases remained unmatched. This CDR3 is 16 amino acids long. The CDR3 is CASSQDRGTSKNTQYF. The CDR3 DNA reads as TGCGCCAGCAGCCAAGATCGCGGGACTAGCAAAAATACGCAGTATTTT.

This clone was recorded at least ten times. This chain joins TRBV4-2 and TRBJ2-2; D not certain. This CDR3 has 15 residues. Germline CDR1 reads LGHNA; CDR2 reads YNFKEQ. Trimming cost V 0 bases and J 0 bases, with 5 bases left between them. As DNA, the CDR3 is TGTGCCAGCAGCCAAGATAGGGCGAACACCGGGGAGCTGTTTTTT. This codes for CASSQDRANTGELFF.

In the case of this clone: Germline is not matched at one junction end, which may reflect a read error. The gene calls are TRBV14 and TRBJ1-5; tentative D call: TRBD1 (6 bases). Germline loops: CDR1 SGHDN, CDR2 FVKESK. The CDR3 totals 16 residues. In nucleotides, the CDR3 is TGTGCCAGCAGCCAAGTGGCTGTACAGGGTTATCATCCCCAGCATTTT. Its protein is CASSQVAVQGYHPQHF.

The sample holds many counts of this clone. The V gene is TRBV7-8, the J gene TRBJ2-3; D not resolved. Germline V gene sequence: CDR1 SGHVS, CDR2 FQNEAQ. The ends were cut back, 5 bases at V and 3 bases at J, with 15 bases in the middle. This CDR3 is built from 15 residues. CDR3 region: CASSRSPVETDTQYF. The CDR3 DNA follows: TGTGCCAGCAGCCGAAGCCCAGTTGAGACAGATACGCAGTATTTT.